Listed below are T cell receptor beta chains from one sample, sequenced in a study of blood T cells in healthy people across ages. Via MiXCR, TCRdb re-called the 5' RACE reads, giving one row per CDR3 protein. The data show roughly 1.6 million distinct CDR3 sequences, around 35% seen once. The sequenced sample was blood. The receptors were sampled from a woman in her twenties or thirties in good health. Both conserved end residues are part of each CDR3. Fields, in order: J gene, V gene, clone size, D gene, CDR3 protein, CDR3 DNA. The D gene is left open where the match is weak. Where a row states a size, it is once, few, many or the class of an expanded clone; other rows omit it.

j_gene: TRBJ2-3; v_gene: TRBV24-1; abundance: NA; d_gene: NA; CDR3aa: CATSDLKTADTQYF; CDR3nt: TGTGCCACCAGTGATTTAAAAACGGCGGATACGCAGTATTTT
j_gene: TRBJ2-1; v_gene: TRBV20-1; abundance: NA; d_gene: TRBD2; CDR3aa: CSARLAGGPGNEQFF; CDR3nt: TGCAGTGCTAGGCTAGCGGGAGGGCCAGGTAATGAGCAGTTCTTC
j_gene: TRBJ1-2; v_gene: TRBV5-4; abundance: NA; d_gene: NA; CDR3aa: CASSSNALDYGYTF; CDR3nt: TGTGCCAGCAGCTCGAACGCTTTGGACTATGGCTACACCTTC
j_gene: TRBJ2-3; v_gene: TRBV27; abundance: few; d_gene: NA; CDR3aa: CASSLQDVTSTDTQYF; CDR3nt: TGTGCCAGCAGTTTACAGGATGTTACTAGCACAGATACGCAGTATTTT
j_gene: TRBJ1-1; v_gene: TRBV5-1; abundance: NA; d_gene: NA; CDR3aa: CASSLVTGAVEAFF; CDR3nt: TGCGCCAGCAGCTTGGTTACGGGGGCAGTGGAAGCTTTCTTT
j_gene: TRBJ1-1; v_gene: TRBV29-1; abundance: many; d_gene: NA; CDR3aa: CSVKGTANTEAFF; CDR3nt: TGCAGCGTTAAGGGGACGGCGAACACTGAAGCTTTCTTT
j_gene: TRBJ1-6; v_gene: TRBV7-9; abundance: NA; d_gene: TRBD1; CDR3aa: CASSLETGTNSPLHF; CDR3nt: TGTGCCAGCAGCTTAGAGACAGGGACCAATTCACCCCTCCACTTT
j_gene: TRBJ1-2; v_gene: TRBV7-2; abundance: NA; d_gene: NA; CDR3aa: CASSPRWDRRLPYGGYTF; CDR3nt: TGTGCCAGCAGCCCGCGGTGGGACCGACGCCTCCCTTACGGTGGCTACACCTTC
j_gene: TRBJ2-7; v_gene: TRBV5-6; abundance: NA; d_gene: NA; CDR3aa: CASSNGGGEQYF; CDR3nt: TGTGCCAGCAGTAATGGGGGTGGCGAGCAGTACTTC
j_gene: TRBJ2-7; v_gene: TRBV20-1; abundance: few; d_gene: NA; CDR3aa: CGARSLQGTYEQYF; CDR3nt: TGCGGTGCTCGCTCCTTACAGGGAACCTACGAGCAGTACTTC
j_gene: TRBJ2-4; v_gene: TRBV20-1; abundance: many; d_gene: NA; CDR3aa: CSALGQGGIQYF; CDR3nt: TGCAGTGCACTGGGCCAGGGAGGCATTCAGTACTTC
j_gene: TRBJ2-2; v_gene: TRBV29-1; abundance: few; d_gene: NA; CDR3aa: CGVEGGKNTGELFF; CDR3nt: TGCGGCGTTGAGGGGGGGAAGAACACCGGGGAGCTGTTTTTT
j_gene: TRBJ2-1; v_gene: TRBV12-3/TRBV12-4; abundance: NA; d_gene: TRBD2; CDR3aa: CASSTLAGRLYEQFF; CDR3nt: TGTGCCAGCAGTACACTAGCGGGAAGATTGTATGAGCAGTTCTTC
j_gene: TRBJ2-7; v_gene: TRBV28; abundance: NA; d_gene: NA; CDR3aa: CASSLGNRVYEQYF; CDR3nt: TGTGCCAGCAGTTTAGGTAACAGGGTTTACGAGCAGTACTTC
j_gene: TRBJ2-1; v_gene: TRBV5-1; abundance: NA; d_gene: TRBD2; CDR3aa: CASISGGESYNEQFF; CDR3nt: TGCGCCAGCATCTCGGGGGGGGAATCCTACAATGAGCAGTTCTTC
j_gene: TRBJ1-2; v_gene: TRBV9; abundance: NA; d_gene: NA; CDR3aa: CASSVAGGTNYGYTF; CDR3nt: TGTGCCAGCAGCGTAGCCGGGGGGACTAACTATGGCTACACCTTC
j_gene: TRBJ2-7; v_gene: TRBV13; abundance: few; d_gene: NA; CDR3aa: CASSSMTGRDEQYF; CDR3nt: TGTGCCAGCAGCTCAATGACAGGGAGGGACGAGCAGTACTTC
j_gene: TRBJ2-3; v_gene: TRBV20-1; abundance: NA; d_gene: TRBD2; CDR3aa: CSAPTSGGLGDTQYF; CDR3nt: TGCAGTGCCCCGACTAGCGGGGGGTTAGGTGATACGCAGTATTTT
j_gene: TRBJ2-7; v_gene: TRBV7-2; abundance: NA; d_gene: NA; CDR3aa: CASSLEGCYEQYF; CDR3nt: TGTGCCAGCAGCTTAGAAGGGTGCTACGAGCAGTACTTC
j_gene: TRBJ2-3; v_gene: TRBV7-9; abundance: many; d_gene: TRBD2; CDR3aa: CASSSGGGADTQYF; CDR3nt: TGTGCCAGCAGCTCGGGGGGAGGAGCAGATACGCAGTATTTT
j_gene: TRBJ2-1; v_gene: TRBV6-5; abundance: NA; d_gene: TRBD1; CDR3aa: CVSSSTGYNEQFF; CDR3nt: TGTGTCAGCAGTTCGACAGGGTACAATGAGCAGTTCTTC
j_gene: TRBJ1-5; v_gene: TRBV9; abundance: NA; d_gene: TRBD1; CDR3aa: CASSAKPKGADGNQPQHF; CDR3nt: TGTGCCAGCAGCGCAAAACCTAAGGGGGCAGACGGCAATCAGCCCCAGCATTTT
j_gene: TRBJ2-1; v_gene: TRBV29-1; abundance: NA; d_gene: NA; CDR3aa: CSVLTGRNEQFF; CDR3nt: TGCAGCGTCTTGACAGGGAGGAATGAGCAGTTCTTC
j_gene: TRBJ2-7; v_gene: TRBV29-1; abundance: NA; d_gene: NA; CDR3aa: CSVETGEDVQYF; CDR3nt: TGCAGCGTTGAAACGGGAGAGGACGTGCAGTACTTC
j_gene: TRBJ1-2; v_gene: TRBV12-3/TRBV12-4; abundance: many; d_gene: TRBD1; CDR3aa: CASSLNPRTGGGYTF; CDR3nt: TGTGCCAGCAGCCTCAACCCTAGGACAGGGGGCGGCTACACCTTC
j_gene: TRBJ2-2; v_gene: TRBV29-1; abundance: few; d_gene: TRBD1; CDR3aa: CSVAGTGTTGELFF; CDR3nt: TGCAGCGTTGCCGGGACAGGTACCACCGGGGAGCTGTTTTTT
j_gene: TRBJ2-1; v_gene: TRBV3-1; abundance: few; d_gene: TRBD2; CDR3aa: CASSQAGTSGLEQFF; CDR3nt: TGTGCCAGCAGCCAAGCGGGGACTAGCGGATTGGAGCAGTTCTTC
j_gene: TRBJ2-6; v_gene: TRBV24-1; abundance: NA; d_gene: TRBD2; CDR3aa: CATSGTSGSAGANVLTF; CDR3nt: TGTGCCACCAGTGGGACTAGCGGGAGTGCTGGGGCCAACGTCCTGACTTTC
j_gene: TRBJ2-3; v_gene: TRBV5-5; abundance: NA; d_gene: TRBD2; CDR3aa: CASSPAGTSGSTDTQYF; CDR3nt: TGTGCCAGCAGCCCCGCCGGGACTAGCGGTAGCACAGATACGCAGTATTTT
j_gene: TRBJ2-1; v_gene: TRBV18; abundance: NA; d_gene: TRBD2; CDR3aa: CASSPGTSGSPQFF; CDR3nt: TGTGCCAGCTCACCTGGGACTAGCGGGAGTCCGCAGTTCTTC
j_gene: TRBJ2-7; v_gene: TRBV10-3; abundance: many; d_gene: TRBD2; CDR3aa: CAIMEREATYEQYF; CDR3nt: TGTGCCATCATGGAGCGGGAGGCAACCTACGAGCAGTACTTC
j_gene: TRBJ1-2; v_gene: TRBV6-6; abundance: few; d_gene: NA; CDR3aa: CASSYDSFNYGYTF; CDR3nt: TGTGCCAGCAGTTACGACAGCTTTAACTATGGCTACACCTTC
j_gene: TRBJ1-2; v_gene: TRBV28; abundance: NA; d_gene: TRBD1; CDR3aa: CASSSGGQTYGYTF; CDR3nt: TGTGCCAGCAGTTCCGGGGGACAGACCTATGGCTACACCTTC
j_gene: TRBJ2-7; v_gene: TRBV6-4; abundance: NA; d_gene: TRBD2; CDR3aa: CASSTPGLAGATPRDEQYF; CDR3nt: TGTGCCAGCAGTACACCGGGACTAGCGGGAGCCACTCCCAGGGACGAGCAGTACTTC
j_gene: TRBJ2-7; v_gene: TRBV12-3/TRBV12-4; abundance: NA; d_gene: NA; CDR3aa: CGSRPGGLSEQYF; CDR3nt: TGTGGCAGCAGGCCAGGGGGGTTGAGCGAGCAGTACTTC
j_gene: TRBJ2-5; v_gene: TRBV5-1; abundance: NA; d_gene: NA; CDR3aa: CASSLAPGVETQYF; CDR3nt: TGCGCCAGCAGCTTGGCCCCAGGTGTAGAGACCCAGTACTTC
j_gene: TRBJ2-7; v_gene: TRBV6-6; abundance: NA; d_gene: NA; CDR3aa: CASSGYGALSNEQYF; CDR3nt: TGTGCCAGCTCCGGGTACGGGGCGCTTTCTAACGAGCAGTACTTC
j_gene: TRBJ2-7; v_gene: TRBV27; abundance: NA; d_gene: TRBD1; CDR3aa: CASSPGTGGLEQYF; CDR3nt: TGTGCCAGCAGTCCCGGGACAGGGGGCCTCGAGCAGTACTTC
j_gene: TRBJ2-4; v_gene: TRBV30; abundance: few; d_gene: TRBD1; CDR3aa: CAWSPGTGRIQYF; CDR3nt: TGTGCCTGGAGTCCCGGGACAGGGAGGATTCAGTACTTC
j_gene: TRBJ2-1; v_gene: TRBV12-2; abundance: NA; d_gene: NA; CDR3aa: CASRLAPAGRVGNEQFF; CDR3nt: TGTGCAAGTCGCTTAGCCCCAGCGGGAAGAGTCGGCAATGAGCAGTTCTTC
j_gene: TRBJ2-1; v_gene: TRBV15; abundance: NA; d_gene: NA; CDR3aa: CATSVWDEQFF; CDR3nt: TGTGCCACCAGCGTATGGGATGAGCAGTTCTTC
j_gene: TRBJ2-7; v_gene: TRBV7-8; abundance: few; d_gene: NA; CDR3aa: CASSYRDFYEQYF; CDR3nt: TGTGCCAGCAGCTACCGGGACTTTTACGAGCAGTACTTC